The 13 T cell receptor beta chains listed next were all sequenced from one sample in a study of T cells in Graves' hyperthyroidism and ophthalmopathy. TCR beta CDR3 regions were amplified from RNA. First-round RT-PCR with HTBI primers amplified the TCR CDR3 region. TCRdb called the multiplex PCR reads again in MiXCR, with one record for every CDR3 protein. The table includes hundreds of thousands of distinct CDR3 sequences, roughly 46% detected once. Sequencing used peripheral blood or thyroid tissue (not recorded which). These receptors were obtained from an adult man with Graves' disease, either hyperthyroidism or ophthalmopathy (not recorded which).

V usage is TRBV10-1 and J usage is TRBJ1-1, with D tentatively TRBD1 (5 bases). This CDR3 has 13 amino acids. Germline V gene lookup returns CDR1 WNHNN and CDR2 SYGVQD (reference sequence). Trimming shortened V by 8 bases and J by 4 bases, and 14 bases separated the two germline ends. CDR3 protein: CASSGLMSTEAFF. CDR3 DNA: TGCGCCAGCTCGGGGCTCATGAGCACTGAAGCTTTCTTT.

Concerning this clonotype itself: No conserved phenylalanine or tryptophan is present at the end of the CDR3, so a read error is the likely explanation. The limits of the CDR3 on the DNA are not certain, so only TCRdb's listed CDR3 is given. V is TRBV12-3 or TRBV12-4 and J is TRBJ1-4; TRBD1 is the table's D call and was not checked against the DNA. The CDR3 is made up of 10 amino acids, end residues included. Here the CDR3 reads CASSSPGTQY.

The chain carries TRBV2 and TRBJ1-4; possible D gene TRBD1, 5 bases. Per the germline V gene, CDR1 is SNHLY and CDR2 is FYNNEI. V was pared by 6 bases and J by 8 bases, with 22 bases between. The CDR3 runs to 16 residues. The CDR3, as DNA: TGTGCCAGCAGCCAAGATCAGTTGGGGACGGGCGAAAAACTGTTTTTT. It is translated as CASSQDQLGTGEKLFF.

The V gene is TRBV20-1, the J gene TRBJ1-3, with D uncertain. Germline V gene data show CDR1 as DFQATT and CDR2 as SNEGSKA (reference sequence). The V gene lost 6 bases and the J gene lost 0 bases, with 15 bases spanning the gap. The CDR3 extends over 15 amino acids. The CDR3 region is CSASPARTSGNTIYF. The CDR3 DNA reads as TGCAGTGCCTCCCCCGCGAGAACCTCTGGAAACACCATATATTTT.

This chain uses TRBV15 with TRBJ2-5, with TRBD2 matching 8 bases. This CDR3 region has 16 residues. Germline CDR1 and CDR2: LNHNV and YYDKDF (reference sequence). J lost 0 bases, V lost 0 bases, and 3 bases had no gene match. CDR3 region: CATSRETSENQETQYF. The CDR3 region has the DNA TGTGCCACCAGCAGAGAGACTAGCGAGAACCAAGAGACCCAGTACTTC.

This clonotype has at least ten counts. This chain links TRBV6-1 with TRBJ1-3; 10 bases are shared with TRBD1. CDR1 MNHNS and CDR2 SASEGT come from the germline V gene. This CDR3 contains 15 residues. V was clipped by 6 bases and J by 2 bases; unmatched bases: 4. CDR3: CASSFGTGAGNTIYF. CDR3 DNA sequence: TGTGCCAGCAGCTTTGGGACAGGGGCTGGAAACACCATATATTTT.

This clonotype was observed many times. The CDR3 sequence is CASSLSGRYEQYF. Here the CDR3 DNA reads TGTGCCAGCAGCTTAAGCGGACGCTACGAGCAGTACTTC. The gene calls are TRBV13 and TRBJ2-7; TRBD2 might be the D (5 bases). This CDR3 comprises 13 residues. Germline V gene data show CDR1 as PRHDT and CDR2 as FYEKMQ (reference sequence). The germline V and J ends were trimmed by 2 bases and 3 bases, with 8 bases remaining between them.

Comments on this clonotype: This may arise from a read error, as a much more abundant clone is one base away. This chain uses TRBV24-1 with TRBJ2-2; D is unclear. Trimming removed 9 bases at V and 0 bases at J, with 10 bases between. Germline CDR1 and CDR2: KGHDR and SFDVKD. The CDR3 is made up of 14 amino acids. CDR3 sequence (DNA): TGTGCCACCGCCAGTACCGCGAACACCGGGGAGCTGTTTTTT. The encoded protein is CATASTANTGELFF.

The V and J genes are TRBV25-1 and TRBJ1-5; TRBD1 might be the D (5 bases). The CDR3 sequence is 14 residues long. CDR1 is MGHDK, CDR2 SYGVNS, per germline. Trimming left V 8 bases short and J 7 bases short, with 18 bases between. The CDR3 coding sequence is TGTGCCAGCGTTGAAGAGGCGGAGGGGCAGCCCCAGCATTTT. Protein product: CASVEEAEGQPQHF.

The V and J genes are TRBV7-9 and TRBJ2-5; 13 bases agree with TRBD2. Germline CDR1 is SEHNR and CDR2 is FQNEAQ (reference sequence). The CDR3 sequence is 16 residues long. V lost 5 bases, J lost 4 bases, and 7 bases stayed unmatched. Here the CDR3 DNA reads TGTGCCAGCAGCACGGGACTAGCGGGGACCCGAGAGACCCAGTACTTC. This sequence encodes CASSTGLAGTRETQYF.

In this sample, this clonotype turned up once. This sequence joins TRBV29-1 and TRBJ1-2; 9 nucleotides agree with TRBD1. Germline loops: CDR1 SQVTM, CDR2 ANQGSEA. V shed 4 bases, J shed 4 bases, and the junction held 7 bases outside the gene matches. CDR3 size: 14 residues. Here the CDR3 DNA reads TGCAGCGTTGCCGACTTGACAGGGGGCTATGGCTACACCTTC. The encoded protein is CSVADLTGGYGYTF.

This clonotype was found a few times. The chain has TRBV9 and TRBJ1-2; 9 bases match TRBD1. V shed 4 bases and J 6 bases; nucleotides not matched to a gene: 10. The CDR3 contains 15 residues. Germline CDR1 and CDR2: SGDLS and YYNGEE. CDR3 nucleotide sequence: TGTGCCAGCAGCCAAGGGACAGGGCACTCAAATGGCTACACCTTC. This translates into CASSQGTGHSNGYTF.

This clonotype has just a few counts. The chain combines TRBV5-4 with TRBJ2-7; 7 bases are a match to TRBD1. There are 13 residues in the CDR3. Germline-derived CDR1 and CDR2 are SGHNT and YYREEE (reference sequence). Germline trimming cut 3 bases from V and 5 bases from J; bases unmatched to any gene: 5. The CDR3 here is CASSSRQGHEQYF. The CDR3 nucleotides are TGTGCCAGCAGCTCAAGACAGGGCCACGAGCAGTACTTC.